This TCR beta chain is drawn from a study of cytomegalovirus exposure and HLA in healthy donors. Whole-study results and caveats: Rates of TCR association differed by HLA locus in a later analysis, with DRB1 highest and HLA-C lowest.

The PCR employed 60 Vbeta primers together with 13 Jbeta primers. Method: immunoSEQ multiplex PCR; TCRdb's copy keeps in-frame clones and lacks some. The table has more than 95,000 clones, more than 75% seen once. With regard to this clone: Its antigen is unknown.

The clonotype comes from a man between 18 and 29 years old in good health and CMV-seronegative. What was sequenced was PBMCs.

This chain's CDR3 is CASSSRRQGNYGYTF. The CDR3 coding sequence is TGTGCCAGCAGCTCACGAAGACAGGGAAACTATGGCTACACCTTC. The rearrangement joins TRBV5-4 to TRBJ1-2; TRBD1 matches at 7 bases. J was trimmed by 2 bases and V by 3 bases; bases with no gene match: 7. CDR1 is SGHNT and CDR2 is YYREEE in the germline V gene (reference sequence). The CDR3 is 15 residues long.